The 8 T cell receptor beta chains reported below all come from one sample, sequenced in a study of graft-versus-host responses after intestinal transplantation. Here immunoSEQ multiplex PCR was the method, and the copy in TCRdb shows in-frame clones only, minus some. The sample contains tens of thousands of clones, approximately 94% of which appear only once. Their antigen targets remain unknown. The source was unstimulated CD4+ T cells sorted from spleen or lymph node cells, collected before transplant. The receptors derive from a human donor who was the organ donor for an intestinal transplant.

CDR3 sequence (DNA): TGCGCCAGCAGCCCCATGGCGGGACAGGGGTCCTCCTATAATTCACCCCTCCACTTT. It encodes CASSPMAGQGSSYNSPLHF. The gene calls are TRBV5-1 and TRBJ1-6; 10 bases are shared with TRBD1. This CDR3 contains 19 residues. CDR1 SGHRS and CDR2 YFSETQ come from the germline V gene. V lost 4 bases, J lost 0 bases, and 10 bases stayed unmatched.

The gene calls are TRBV27 and TRBJ2-7; a possible D gene is TRBD2 (5 bases). Germline-derived CDR1 and CDR2 are MNHEY and SMNVEV (reference sequence). This CDR3 is built from 16 residues. Trimming cost V 6 bases and J 3 bases, with 21 bases left between them. The CDR3 bases are TGTGCCAGCAGACAAATAATAGTACGGACTCTCTACGAGCAGTACTTC. Translating it yields CASRQIIVRTLYEQYF.

The chain links TRBV18 to TRBJ1-1, with 8 bases that match TRBD1. CDR1 and CDR2 (germline): KGHSH, LQKENI. V shed 6 bases, J shed 4 bases, and the junction held 4 bases outside the gene matches. The CDR3 spans 13 residues. CDR3 residues: CASSTGGGTEAFF. The CDR3 bases are TGTGCCAGCTCCACAGGGGGGGGCACTGAAGCTTTCTTT.

This chain connects TRBV19 to TRBJ2-1; 8 bases fit TRBD2. J was trimmed by 9 bases and V by 1 base; bases with no gene match: 8. The CDR3 is made up of 15 amino acids. Germline values: CDR1 LNHDA, CDR2 SQIVND (reference sequence). CDR3 nucleotides: TGTGCCAGTAGTATAGTTGTAGCGGGGACCGGTGAGCAGTTCTTC. This codes for CASSIVVAGTGEQFF.

V and J are TRBV7-9 and TRBJ1-1; 7 bases fit TRBD1. V lost 4 bases to trimming and J lost 2 bases; unmatched junction nucleotides: 7. The CDR3 has 15 amino acids. Per the germline V gene, CDR1 is SEHNR and CDR2 is FQNEAQ (reference sequence). The DNA for the CDR3 is TGTGCCAGCAGCTCGTACAGGGGAGGAAACACTGAAGCTTTCTTT. It encodes CASSSYRGGNTEAFF.

The genes are TRBV6-6 and TRBJ2-2; tentative D call: TRBD1 (6 bases). The V end was cut by 2 bases, the J end by 8 bases, with 6 bases between. Per the germline V gene, CDR1 is MNHNY and CDR2 is SVGAGI (reference sequence). The CDR3 loop spans 12 amino acids. The CDR3 is CASSYGTGELFF. CDR3 in DNA: TGTGCCAGCAGTTACGGGACAGGGGAGCTGTTTTTT.

V usage is TRBV7-9 and J usage is TRBJ2-3; TRBD1 aligns across 7 bases. Trimming cost V 4 bases and J 3 bases; bases outside gene matches: 4. The CDR3 has 14 amino acids. Germline V gives CDR1 SEHNR, CDR2 FQNEAQ (reference sequence). The CDR3 region is CASSWGQSTDTQYF. The CDR3 DNA sequence: TGTGCCAGCAGCTGGGGACAGAGTACAGATACGCAGTATTTT.

J is TRBJ2-2 and V is TRBV2; 14 nucleotides agree with TRBD2. The CDR3 is 16 amino acids. Trimming removed 6 bases from V and 4 bases from J; junction bases left unmatched: 4. CDR1 SNHLY and CDR2 FYNNEI come from the germline V gene. The CDR3 nucleotides read TGTGCCAGCAGGCTGGGGACTAGCGGGGGCACCGGGGAGCTGTTTTTT. Encoded protein: CASRLGTSGGTGELFF.